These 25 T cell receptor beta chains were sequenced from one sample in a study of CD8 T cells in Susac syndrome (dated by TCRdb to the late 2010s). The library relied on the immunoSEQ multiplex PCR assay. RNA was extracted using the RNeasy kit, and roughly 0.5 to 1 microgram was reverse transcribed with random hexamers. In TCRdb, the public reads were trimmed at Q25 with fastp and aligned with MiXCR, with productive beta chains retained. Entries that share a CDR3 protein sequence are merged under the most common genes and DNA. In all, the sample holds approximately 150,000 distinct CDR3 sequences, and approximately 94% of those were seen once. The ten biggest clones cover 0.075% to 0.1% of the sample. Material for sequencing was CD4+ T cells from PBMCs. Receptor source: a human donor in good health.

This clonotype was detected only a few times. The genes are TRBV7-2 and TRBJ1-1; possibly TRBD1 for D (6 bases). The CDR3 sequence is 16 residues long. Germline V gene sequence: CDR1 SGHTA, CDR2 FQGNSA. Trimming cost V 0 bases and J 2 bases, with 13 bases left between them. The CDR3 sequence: CASSLAVTGINTEAFF. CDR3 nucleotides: TGTGCCAGCAGCTTAGCAGTGACAGGAATTAACACTGAAGCTTTCTTT.

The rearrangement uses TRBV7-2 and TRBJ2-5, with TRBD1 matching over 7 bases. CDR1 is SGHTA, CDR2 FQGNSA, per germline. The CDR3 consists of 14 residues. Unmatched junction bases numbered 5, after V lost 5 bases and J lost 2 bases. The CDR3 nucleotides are TGTGCCAGCAGCCGCTCACAGGGGCAAGAGACCCAGTACTTC. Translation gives CASSRSQGQETQYF.

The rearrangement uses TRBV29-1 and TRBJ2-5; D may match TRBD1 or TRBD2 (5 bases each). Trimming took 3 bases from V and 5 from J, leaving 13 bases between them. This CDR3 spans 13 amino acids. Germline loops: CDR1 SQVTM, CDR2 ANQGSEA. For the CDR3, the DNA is TGCAGCGTTGAGGTCGGGACGAGGGAGACCCAGTACTTC. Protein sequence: CSVEVGTRETQYF.

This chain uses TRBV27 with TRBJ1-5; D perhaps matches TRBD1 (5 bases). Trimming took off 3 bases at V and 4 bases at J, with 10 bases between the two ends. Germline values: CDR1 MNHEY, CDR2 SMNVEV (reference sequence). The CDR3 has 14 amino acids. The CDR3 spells CASSFRDGNQPQHF. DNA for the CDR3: TGTGCCAGCAGTTTCCGGGACGGTAATCAGCCCCAGCATTTT.

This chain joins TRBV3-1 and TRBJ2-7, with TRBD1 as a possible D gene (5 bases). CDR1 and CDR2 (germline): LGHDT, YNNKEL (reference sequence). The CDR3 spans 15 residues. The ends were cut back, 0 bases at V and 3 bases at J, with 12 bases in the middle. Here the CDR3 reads CASSQDDRHLYEQYF. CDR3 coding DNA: TGTGCCAGCAGCCAAGACGACAGACATCTCTACGAGCAGTACTTC.

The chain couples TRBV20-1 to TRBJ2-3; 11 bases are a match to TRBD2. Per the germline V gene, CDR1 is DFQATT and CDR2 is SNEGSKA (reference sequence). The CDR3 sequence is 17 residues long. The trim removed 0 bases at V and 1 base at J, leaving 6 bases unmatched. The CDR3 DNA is TGCAGTGCTAGAGATCCCTTGACTAGCGGGGGCACAGATACGCAGTATTTT. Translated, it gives CSARDPLTSGGTDTQYF.

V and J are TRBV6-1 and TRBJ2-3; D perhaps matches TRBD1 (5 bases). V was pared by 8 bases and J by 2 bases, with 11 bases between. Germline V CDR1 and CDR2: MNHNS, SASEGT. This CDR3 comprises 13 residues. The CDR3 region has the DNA TGTGCCAGCTTTGGCGGACACACAGATACGCAGTATTTT. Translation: CASFGGHTDTQYF.

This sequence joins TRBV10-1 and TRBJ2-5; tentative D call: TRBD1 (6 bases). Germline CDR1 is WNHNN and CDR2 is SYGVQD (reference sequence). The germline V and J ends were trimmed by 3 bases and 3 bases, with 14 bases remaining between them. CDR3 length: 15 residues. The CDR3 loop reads CASSEFKDRKETQYF. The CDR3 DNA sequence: TGCGCCAGCAGTGAATTTAAAGACAGGAAAGAGACCCAGTACTTC.

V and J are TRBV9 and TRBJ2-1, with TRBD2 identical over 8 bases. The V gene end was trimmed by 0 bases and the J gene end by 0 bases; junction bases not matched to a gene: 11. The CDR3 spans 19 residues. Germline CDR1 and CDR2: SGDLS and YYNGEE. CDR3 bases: TGTGCCAGCAGCGTAGGTCTAGCGGGCGGGGGGAGCTCCTACAATGAGCAGTTCTTC. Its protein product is CASSVGLAGGGSSYNEQFF.

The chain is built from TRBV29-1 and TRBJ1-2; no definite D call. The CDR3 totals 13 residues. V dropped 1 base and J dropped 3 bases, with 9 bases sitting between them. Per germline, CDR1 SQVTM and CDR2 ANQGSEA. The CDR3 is CSVEVVTYYGYTF. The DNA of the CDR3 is TGCAGCGTTGAAGTGGTAACATACTATGGCTACACCTTC. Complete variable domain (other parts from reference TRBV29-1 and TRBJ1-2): SAVISQKPSRDICQRGTSLTIQCQVDSQVTMMFWYRQQPGQSLTLIATANQGSEATYESGFVIDKFPISRPNLTFSTLTVSNMSPEDSSIYLCSVEVVTYYGYTFGSGTRLTVV.

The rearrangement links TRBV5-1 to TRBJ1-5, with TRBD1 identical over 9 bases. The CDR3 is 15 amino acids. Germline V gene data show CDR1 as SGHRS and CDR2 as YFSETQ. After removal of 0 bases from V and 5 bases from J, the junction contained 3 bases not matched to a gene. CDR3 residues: CASSLDGTGYQPQHF. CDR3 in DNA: TGCGCCAGCAGCTTGGACGGGACAGGGTATCAGCCCCAGCATTTT.

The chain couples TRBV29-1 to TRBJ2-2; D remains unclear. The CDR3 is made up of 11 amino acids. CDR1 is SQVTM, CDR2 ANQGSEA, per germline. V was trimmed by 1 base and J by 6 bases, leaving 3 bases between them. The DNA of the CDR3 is TGCAGCGTTGAAGGGGCCGGGGAGCTGTTTTTT. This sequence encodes CSVEGAGELFF.

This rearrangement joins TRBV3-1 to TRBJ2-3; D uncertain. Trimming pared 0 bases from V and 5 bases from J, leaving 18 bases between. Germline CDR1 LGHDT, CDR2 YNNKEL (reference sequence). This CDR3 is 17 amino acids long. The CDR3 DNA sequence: TGTGCCAGCAGCCAAGATCCCGGGTCCGTCTTGGTAGATACGCAGTATTTT. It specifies CASSQDPGSVLVDTQYF.

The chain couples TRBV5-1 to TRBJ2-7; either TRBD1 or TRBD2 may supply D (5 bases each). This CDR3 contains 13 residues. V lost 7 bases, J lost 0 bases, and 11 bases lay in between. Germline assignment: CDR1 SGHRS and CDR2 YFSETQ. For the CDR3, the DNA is TGCGCCAGCGGGGACCTCAGCTCCTACGAGCAGTACTTC. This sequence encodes CASGDLSSYEQYF.

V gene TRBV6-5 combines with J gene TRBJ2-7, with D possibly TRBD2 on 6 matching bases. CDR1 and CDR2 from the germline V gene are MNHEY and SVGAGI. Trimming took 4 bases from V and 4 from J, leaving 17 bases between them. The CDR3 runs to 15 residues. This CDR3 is CASSSGPGVPYEQYF. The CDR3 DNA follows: TGTGCCAGCAGTTCAGGCCCGGGGGTCCCATACGAGCAGTACTTC.

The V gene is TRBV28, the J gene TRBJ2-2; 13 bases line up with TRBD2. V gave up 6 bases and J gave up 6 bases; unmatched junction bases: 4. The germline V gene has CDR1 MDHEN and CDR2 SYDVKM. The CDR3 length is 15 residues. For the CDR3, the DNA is TGTGCCAGCAGCTGGACTAGCGGGAGTCCCGGGGAGCTGTTTTTT. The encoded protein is CASSWTSGSPGELFF. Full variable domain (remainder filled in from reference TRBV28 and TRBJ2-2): DVKVTQSSRYLVKRTGEKVFLECVQDMDHENMFWYRQDPGLGLRLIYFSYDVKMKEKGDIPEGYSVSREKKERFSLILESASTNQTSMYLCASSWTSGSPGELFFGEGSRLTVL.

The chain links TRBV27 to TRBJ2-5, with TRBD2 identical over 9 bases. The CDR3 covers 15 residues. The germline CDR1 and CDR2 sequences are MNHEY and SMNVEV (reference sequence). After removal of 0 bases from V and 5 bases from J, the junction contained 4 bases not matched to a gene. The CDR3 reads CASSLSSGRGETQYF. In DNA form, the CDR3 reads TGTGCCAGCAGTTTATCTAGCGGGAGAGGGGAGACCCAGTACTTC.

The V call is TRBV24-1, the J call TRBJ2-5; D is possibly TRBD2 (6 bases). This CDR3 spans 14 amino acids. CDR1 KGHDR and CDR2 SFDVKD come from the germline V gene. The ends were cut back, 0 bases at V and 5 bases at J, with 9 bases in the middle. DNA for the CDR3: TGTGCCACCAGTGATTTGCTTGGGGGGGAGACCCAGTACTTC. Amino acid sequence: CATSDLLGGETQYF.

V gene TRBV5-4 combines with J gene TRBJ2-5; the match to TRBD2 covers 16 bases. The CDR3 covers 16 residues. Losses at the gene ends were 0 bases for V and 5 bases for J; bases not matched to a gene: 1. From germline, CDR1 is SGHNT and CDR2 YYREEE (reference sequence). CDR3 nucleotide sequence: TGTGCCAGCAGCTTGGGGGGACTAGCGGGAGGGGAGACCCAGTACTTC. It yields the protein CASSLGGLAGGETQYF. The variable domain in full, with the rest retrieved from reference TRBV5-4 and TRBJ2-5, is ETGVTQSPTHLIKTRGQQVTLRCSSQSGHNTVSWYQQALGQGPQFIFQYYREEENGRGNFPPRFSGLQFPNYSSELNVNALELDDSALYLCASSLGGLAGGETQYFGPGTRLLVL.

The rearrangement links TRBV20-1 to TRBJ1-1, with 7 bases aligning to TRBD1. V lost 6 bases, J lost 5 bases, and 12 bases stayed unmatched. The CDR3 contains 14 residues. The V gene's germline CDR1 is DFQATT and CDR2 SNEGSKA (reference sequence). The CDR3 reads CSATIATGVTEAFF. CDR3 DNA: TGCAGTGCCACAATCGCTACAGGGGTAACTGAAGCTTTCTTT.

The CDR3 DNA reads as TGCAGCGTCTTGGCCCCGGCGGACTATGGCTACACCTTC. Its translation: CSVLAPADYGYTF. The chain is built from TRBV29-1 and TRBJ1-2, with D uncertain. With 6 bases removed from V and 3 bases from J, the gap between germline ends came to 14 bases. The CDR3 extends over 13 amino acids. Germline-derived CDR1 and CDR2 are SQVTM and ANQGSEA.

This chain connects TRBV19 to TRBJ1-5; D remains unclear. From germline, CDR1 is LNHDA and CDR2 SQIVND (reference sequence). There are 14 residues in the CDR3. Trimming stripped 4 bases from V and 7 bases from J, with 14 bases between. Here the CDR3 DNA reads TGTGCCAGTAGTACCTCGGGGTCGGGGCAGCCCCAGCATTTT. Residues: CASSTSGSGQPQHF.

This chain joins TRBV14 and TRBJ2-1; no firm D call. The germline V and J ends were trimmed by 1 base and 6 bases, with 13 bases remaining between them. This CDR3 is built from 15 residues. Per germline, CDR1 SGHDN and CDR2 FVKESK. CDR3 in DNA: TGTGCCAGCAGCCAAGTGATCGGACGGATCAATGAGCAGTTCTTC. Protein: CASSQVIGRINEQFF.

The CDR3 region is CASSQRTGGEKLFF. CDR3 bases: TGTGCCAGCAGCCAAAGGACAGGGGGAGAAAAACTGTTTTTT. This chain uses TRBV3-1 with TRBJ1-4, with TRBD1 matching over 10 bases. The CDR3 covers 14 residues. The J segment lost 8 bases and the V segment lost 2 bases, leaving 2 bases of the junction unmatched. The germline gives CDR1 LGHDT, CDR2 YNNKEL (reference sequence).

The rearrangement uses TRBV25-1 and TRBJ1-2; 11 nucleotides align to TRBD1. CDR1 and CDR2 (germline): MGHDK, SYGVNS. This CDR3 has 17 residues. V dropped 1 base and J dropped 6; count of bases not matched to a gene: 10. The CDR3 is CASSELSFGTGGDGYTF. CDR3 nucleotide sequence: TGTGCCAGCAGTGAATTATCTTTCGGGACAGGGGGGGATGGCTACACCTTC.